Shown below are 9 T cell receptor beta chains from a single sample sequenced in a study of blood T cell repertoires in COVID-19. The data were produced by immunoSEQ multiplex PCR, yet TCRdb's version contains in-frame clones alone and is incomplete. This table has about 150,000 clones, approximately 80% appearing once. The sequenced sample was peripheral blood. The receptors were gathered from a woman between 45 and 60 years old with acute or convalescent COVID-19.

The genes are TRBV5-5 and TRBJ2-2; tentative D call: TRBD1 (5 bases). Looked up from germline, CDR1 is SGHKS and CDR2 is YYEKEE (reference sequence). Trimming cost V 2 bases and J 3 bases, with 23 bases left between them. This CDR3 region has 19 residues. CDR3 in amino acids: CASSFYARATGPDTGELFF. In DNA, the CDR3 is TGTGCCAGCAGCTTCTACGCTAGGGCCACAGGTCCTGACACCGGGGAGCTGTTTTTT. Variable domain in full (rest from reference TRBV5-5 and TRBJ2-2): DAGVTQSPTHLIKTRGQQVTLRCSPISGHKSVSWYQQVLGQGPQFIFQYYEKEERGRGNFPDRFSARQFPNYSSELNVNALLLGDSALYLCASSFYARATGPDTGELFFGEGSRLTVL.

This chain joins TRBV7-2 and TRBJ2-5; 8 bases are a match to TRBD1. Looked up from germline, CDR1 is SGHTA and CDR2 is FQGNSA. The CDR3 has 12 residues. J was trimmed by 9 bases and V by 4 bases; bases with no gene match: 4. Written as DNA, the CDR3 is TGTGCCAGCAGCTCCAGGGGGCAGGCCCAGTACTTC. Its protein is CASSSRGQAQYF.

The rearrangement links TRBV10-3 to TRBJ2-5; 12 nucleotides match TRBD2. With V trimmed by 10 bases and J by 3 bases, 6 bases remained unmatched. The CDR3 covers 14 residues. The germline V gene has CDR1 ENHRY and CDR2 SYGVKD. In DNA form, the CDR3 reads TGTGCCACGAAACTAGCGGGGGGTGAAGAGACCCAGTACTTC. Protein: CATKLAGGEETQYF.

This clone was seen only a few times. The chain uses TRBV6-4 and TRBJ2-6; D not certain. With 0 bases removed from V and 0 bases from J, the gap between germline ends came to 6 bases. The CDR3 length is 16 residues. Germline assignment: CDR1 MRHNA and CDR2 SNTAGT. The DNA of the CDR3 is TGTGCCAGCAGTGACTCACACACCTCTGGGGCCAACGTCCTGACTTTC. Translated: CASSDSHTSGANVLTF.

This rearrangement joins TRBV6-6 to TRBJ2-2, with TRBD1 identical over 8 bases. Per the germline V gene, CDR1 is MNHNY and CDR2 is SVGAGI (reference sequence). The CDR3 totals 16 residues. The J segment lost 5 bases and the V segment lost 4 bases, leaving 9 bases of the junction unmatched. The CDR3 reads CASSSQGGTRTGELFF. CDR3 nucleotide sequence: TGTGCCAGCAGTTCACAGGGGGGCACTAGAACCGGGGAGCTGTTTTTT.

The chain is built from TRBV19 and TRBJ2-3, with 9 bases that match TRBD1. The CDR3 length is 16 residues. The V gene's germline CDR1 is LNHDA and CDR2 SQIVND (reference sequence). V shed 4 bases, J shed 4 bases, and the junction held 9 bases outside the gene matches. The CDR3 bases are TGTGCCAGTAGTAGCCGTAGGGACAGGGCGGCAGATACGCAGTATTTT. Its protein is CASSSRRDRAADTQYF.

CDR3 DNA sequence: TGCGCCAGCAGCTCATCCGGGACAGGGGAAAAACTGTTTTTT. This codes for CASSSSGTGEKLFF. The chain combines TRBV5-1 with TRBJ1-4; 9 bases are shared with TRBD1. The CDR3 covers 14 residues. Germline V gene data show CDR1 as SGHRS and CDR2 as YFSETQ. V was clipped by 3 bases and J by 8 bases; unmatched bases: 5.

The chain uses TRBV6-4 and TRBJ2-3; TRBD1 is a possible D gene (5 bases). This CDR3 is 14 amino acids long. Germline CDR1 is MRHNA and CDR2 is SNTAGT. V gave up 9 bases and J gave up 0 bases, with 13 bases separating them. The CDR3 nucleotides read TGTGCCAGGCCCAGGGTAAAGAGCACAGATACGCAGTATTTT. Protein product: CARPRVKSTDTQYF.

In DNA form, the CDR3 reads TGCGCCAGCAGGCGGTTCCAGGGGGCTAGCACAGATACGCAGTATTTT. Its protein is CASRRFQGASTDTQYF. V usage is TRBV5-1 and J usage is TRBJ2-3; 8 bases are a match to TRBD1. This CDR3 comprises 16 residues. The V segment lost 5 bases and the J segment 0 bases; nucleotides outside the gene matches: 8. CDR1 and CDR2 from the germline V gene are SGHRS and YFSETQ.